The rows below give T cell receptor beta chains drawn from one sample of a study of CD8 T cells in ankylosing spondylitis. TCRdb passed the 5' RACE reads through MiXCR, listing each CDR3 protein once. Of nearly 250,000 distinct CDR3 sequences in the sample, under 35% were seen once. Material for sequencing was blood, either unsorted or a sorted T cell fraction (not recorded which). Source of these receptors: a male donor with ankylosing spondylitis or in good health (not recorded which). The CDR3 runs from the conserved cysteine through the conserved F or W. D genes are given only for firm matches. Rows give clone size only sometimes, using once, few, many, or a class for an expanded clone.

J gene,V gene,clone size,D gene,CDR3 protein,CDR3 DNA
TRBJ2-3,TRBV13,.,TRBD1,CASSLETGGADTQYF,TGTGCCAGCAGCTTAGAAACAGGGGGCGCAGATACGCAGTATTTT
TRBJ2-1,TRBV5-5,few,.,CASSLTAAAYNEQFF,TGTGCCAGCAGCTTGACGGCGGCAGCCTACAATGAGCAGTTCTTC
TRBJ2-5,TRBV5-1,few,.,CASSFGTQETQYF,TGCGCCAGCAGCTTCGGGACACAAGAGACCCAGTACTTC
TRBJ2-1,TRBV25-1,few,.,CASREFNEQFF,TGTGCCAGCCGCGAGTTCAATGAGCAGTTCTTC
TRBJ2-4,TRBV6-1,.,TRBD2,CASSRGTSGGDQNIQYF,TGTGCCAGCAGCCGCGGGACTAGCGGGGGGGATCAAAACATTCAGTACTTC
TRBJ2-1,TRBV20-1,many,TRBD2,CSARGTRRTYNEQFF,TGCAGTGCCAGAGGGACTAGAAGGACCTACAATGAGCAGTTCTTC
TRBJ1-1,TRBV15,.,TRBD1,CATSRRDRAAFF,TGTGCCACCAGCAGAAGGGACAGGGCAGCTTTCTTT
TRBJ1-5,TRBV7-9,.,.,CASSPSGWGNQPQHF,TGTGCCAGCAGCCCGTCAGGGTGGGGCAATCAGCCCCAGCATTTT
TRBJ1-2,TRBV6-5,.,.,CASSSQGANYYGYTF,TGTGCCAGCAGTTCTCAGGGAGCAAACTACTATGGCTACACCTTC
TRBJ2-7,TRBV5-1,few,.,CASSSDLLGYEQYF,TGCGCCAGCAGCTCCGACCTCTTGGGCTACGAGCAGTACTTC
TRBJ2-4,TRBV29-1,.,.,CSVEEGEGKNIQYF,TGCAGCGTTGAAGAAGGGGAAGGGAAAAACATTCAGTACTTC
TRBJ2-5,TRBV20-1,.,TRBD1,CSAWTQGAGETQYF,TGCAGTGCTTGGACCCAGGGGGCGGGAGAGACCCAGTACTTC
TRBJ2-3,TRBV20-1,.,.,CSARRPVTDTQYF,TGCAGTGCTAGGCGTCCGGTCACAGATACGCAGTATTTT
TRBJ2-1,TRBV6-5,.,TRBD2,CASSYSPRGDVNEQFF,TGTGCCAGCAGTTACTCCCCGCGGGGGGACGTCAATGAGCAGTTCTTC
TRBJ2-5,TRBV20-1,.,TRBD2,CSAEKRGWAQETQYF,TGCAGTGCTGAAAAGCGGGGGTGGGCCCAAGAGACCCAGTACTTC
TRBJ2-7,TRBV4-1,once,TRBD2,CASSQGLAGGLREQYF,TGCGCCAGCAGCCAAGGACTAGCGGGGGGGTTGCGCGAGCAGTACTTC
TRBJ2-7,TRBV28,.,.,CATSPSVGQYF,TGTGCCACCTCGCCATCAGTCGGGCAGTACTTC
TRBJ2-7,TRBV9,few,TRBD1,CASSVDRDRPYEQYF,TGTGCCAGCAGCGTGGACAGGGACCGTCCTTACGAGCAGTACTTC
TRBJ1-1,TRBV10-3,.,.,CAISEQGDTEAFF,TGTGCCATCAGTGAGCAGGGTGACACTGAAGCTTTCTTT
TRBJ2-1,TRBV20-1,few,TRBD2,CSARDLGLALSDEQFF,TGCAGTGCTAGAGATTTGGGACTAGCACTTAGCGATGAGCAGTTCTTC
TRBJ1-1,TRBV28,many,.,CASSIRSDSLNTEAFF,TGTGCCAGCAGTATCCGTTCCGACAGTCTAAACACTGAAGCTTTCTTT
TRBJ2-7,TRBV20-1,.,.,CSAQSGYEQYF,TGCAGTGCCCAGTCCGGCTACGAGCAGTACTTC
TRBJ2-1,TRBV4-2,.,.,CASSLPDLGPTNEQFF,TGTGCCAGCAGCCTACCGGACCTAGGGCCTACGAATGAGCAGTTCTTC
TRBJ2-1,TRBV5-5,.,.,CASSLGRQIEQFF,TGTGCCAGCAGCTTGGGAAGGCAGATCGAGCAGTTCTTC
TRBJ2-5,TRBV7-8,.,.,CASSLVGGTREETQYF,TGTGCCAGCAGCTTAGTTGGTGGGACAAGAGAAGAGACCCAGTACTTC
TRBJ2-7,TRBV5-1,once,TRBD1,CASSYENRDRGAEQYF,TGCGCCAGCAGCTACGAAAACCGGGACAGGGGTGCCGAGCAGTACTTC
TRBJ2-4,TRBV20-1,few,TRBD1,CSARQRDRENIQYF,TGCAGTGCTAGGCAGAGGGACAGGGAAAACATTCAGTACTTC
TRBJ2-3,TRBV24-1,many,.,CATSAEGNTQYF,TGTGCCACCAGTGCTGAGGGGAATACGCAGTATTTT
TRBJ2-1,TRBV12-3/TRBV12-4,.,.,CASGAFSYNEQFF,TGTGCCAGCGGAGCTTTCTCCTACAATGAGCAGTTCTTC
TRBJ2-1,TRBV10-3,few,TRBD1,CAINVQGDYNEQFF,TGTGCCATCAACGTTCAGGGGGACTACAATGAGCAGTTCTTC
TRBJ1-3,TRBV20-1,.,.,CSARGSGAPGNTIYF,TGCAGTGCTAGAGGGTCGGGGGCCCCTGGAAACACCATATATTTT
TRBJ1-2,TRBV20-1,few,.,CSGPNETNYGYTF,TGCAGCGGCCCCAATGAGACTAACTATGGCTACACCTTC
TRBJ2-1,TRBV5-1,.,TRBD2,CASSPKGGESWSSYNEQFF,TGCGCCAGCAGCCCGAAGGGAGGGGAGAGTTGGAGCTCCTACAATGAGCAGTTCTTC
TRBJ2-5,TRBV20-1,few,TRBD2,CSARDPAASGEETQYF,TGCAGTGCTAGAGATCCGGCGGCTAGCGGAGAAGAGACCCAGTACTTC
TRBJ2-5,TRBV10-3,.,.,CAISESANQETQYF,TGTGCCATCAGTGAGAGTGCGAACCAAGAGACCCAGTACTTC
TRBJ2-7,TRBV29-1,.,.,CSGGDGEFGSTYEQYF,TGCAGCGGGGGGGACGGGGAGTTCGGATCCACCTACGAGCAGTACTTC
TRBJ2-5,TRBV20-1,many,TRBD2,CSARDGTRANQETQYF,TGCAGTGCTAGAGATGGGACTAGAGCGAACCAAGAGACCCAGTACTTC
TRBJ1-1,TRBV20-1,few,TRBD1,CSARVRDRATEAFF,TGCAGTGCTAGAGTCCGGGACAGGGCCACTGAAGCTTTCTTT
TRBJ1-1,TRBV18,.,TRBD1,CASSPPDRVRRDTEAFF,TGTGCCAGCTCACCCCCGGACAGGGTAAGGAGGGACACTGAAGCTTTCTTT
TRBJ2-5,TRBV5-1,.,.,CASRGPNQETQYF,TGCGCCAGCAGGGGACCCAACCAAGAGACCCAGTACTTC
TRBJ2-3,TRBV7-2,few,TRBD2,CASSPRGKRGFTDTQYF,TGTGCCAGCAGCCCCCGAGGGAAGCGGGGGTTCACAGATACGCAGTATTTT
TRBJ2-1,TRBV7-9,.,.,CASSLGSVYEQFF,TGTGCCAGCAGCTTAGGTTCAGTCTATGAGCAGTTCTTC
TRBJ2-7,TRBV7-6,few,.,CASSLASAWVGEQYF,TGTGCCAGCAGCTTAGCAAGCGCTTGGGTTGGCGAGCAGTACTTC
TRBJ1-5,TRBV12-3/TRBV12-4,.,TRBD1,CASSLVRQGLQPQHF,TGTGCCAGCAGTTTAGTTCGACAGGGGCTTCAGCCCCAGCATTTT
TRBJ2-7,TRBV6-1,few,.,CASKGQSSYEQYF,TGTGCCAGCAAAGGGCAAAGCTCCTACGAGCAGTACTTC
TRBJ1-2,TRBV20-1,.,.,CSAPRGPVNYGYTF,TGCAGTGCTCCTCGGGGGCCCGTTAACTATGGCTACACCTTC
TRBJ2-7,TRBV27,.,.,CASSPLLGEMINEQYF,TGTGCCAGCAGTCCCCTTCTGGGGGAGATGATAAACGAGCAGTACTTC
TRBJ2-7,TRBV7-9,few,.,CASSLGRGESEEQYF,TGTGCCAGCAGCTTAGGTCGCGGGGAGTCGGAAGAGCAGTACTTC
TRBJ2-1,TRBV5-1,.,TRBD2,CASSREAGQFF,TGCGCCAGCAGCCGGGAGGCTGGGCAGTTCTTC
TRBJ2-2,TRBV20-1,.,.,CSARYPLLTGELFF,TGCAGTGCTAGGTATCCTCTACTCACCGGGGAGCTGTTTTTT
TRBJ2-3,TRBV12-3/TRBV12-4,.,.,CASRPGSTDTQYF,TGTGCCAGCAGACCAGGGAGCACAGATACGCAGTATTTT
TRBJ2-4,TRBV20-1,few,.,CSAPQWGALVDIQYF,TGCAGTGCCCCCCAATGGGGTGCCCTCGTGGACATTCAGTACTTC
TRBJ2-7,TRBV29-1,.,TRBD1,CSGLQGAYEQYF,TGCAGCGGCTTACAGGGGGCGTACGAGCAGTACTTC
TRBJ2-5,TRBV20-1,many,.,CSASEEPDSRETQYF,TGCAGTGCTAGTGAGGAGCCCGACAGTCGAGAGACCCAGTACTTC
TRBJ2-1,TRBV20-1,.,TRBD2,CSALPGTSFNEQFF,TGCAGTGCCCTACCGGGGACTAGCTTCAATGAGCAGTTCTTC
TRBJ2-5,TRBV11-2,few,.,CASSQGMADGETQYF,TGTGCCAGCAGCCAGGGGATGGCGGATGGGGAGACCCAGTACTTC
TRBJ2-7,TRBV12-3/TRBV12-4,.,TRBD2,CASSFSGATYEQYF,TGTGCCAGCAGTTTTAGCGGGGCAACCTACGAGCAGTACTTC